This record concerns one T cell receptor (beta chain) sequence. The method was immunoSEQ multiplex PCR; TCRdb's version includes in-frame clones alone and lacks a portion of them. The table has about 40,000 clones, 70% to 90% seen once. The sample originates from a study of T cell changes during pregnancy in multiple sclerosis. With V trimmed by 0 bases and J by 1 base, 3 bases remained unmatched. Per the germline V gene, CDR1 is MNHEY and CDR2 is SVGAGI. This CDR3 spans 15 amino acids. The sequencing used CD4+ T cells from peripheral blood mononuclear cells, collected in the first trimester of pregnancy. This chain links TRBV6-5 with TRBJ2-7; TRBD1 aligns across 7 bases. This TCR derives from a female donor with multiple sclerosis, enrolled in a pregnancy study. The CDR3 region has the DNA TGTGCCAGCAGTTACTCGACACAGGGGTCCTACGAGCAGTACTTC. Amino acids: CASSYSTQGSYEQYF.